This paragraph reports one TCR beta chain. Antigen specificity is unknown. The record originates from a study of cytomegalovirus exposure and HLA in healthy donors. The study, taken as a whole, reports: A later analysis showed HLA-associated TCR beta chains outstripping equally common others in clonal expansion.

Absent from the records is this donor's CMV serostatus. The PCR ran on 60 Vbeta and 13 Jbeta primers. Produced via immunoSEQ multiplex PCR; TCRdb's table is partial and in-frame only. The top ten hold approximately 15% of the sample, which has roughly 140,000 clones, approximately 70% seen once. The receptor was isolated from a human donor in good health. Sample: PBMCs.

This CDR3 is CASSYSQRSYEQYF. The DNA for the CDR3 is TGTGCCAGCAGTTACTCCCAGCGATCCTACGAGCAGTACTTC. The genes are TRBV6-6 and TRBJ2-7; no firm D call. The CDR3 covers 14 residues. The germline gives CDR1 MNHNY, CDR2 SVGAGI (reference sequence). V shed 0 bases and J shed 1 base, with 7 bases lying between them.